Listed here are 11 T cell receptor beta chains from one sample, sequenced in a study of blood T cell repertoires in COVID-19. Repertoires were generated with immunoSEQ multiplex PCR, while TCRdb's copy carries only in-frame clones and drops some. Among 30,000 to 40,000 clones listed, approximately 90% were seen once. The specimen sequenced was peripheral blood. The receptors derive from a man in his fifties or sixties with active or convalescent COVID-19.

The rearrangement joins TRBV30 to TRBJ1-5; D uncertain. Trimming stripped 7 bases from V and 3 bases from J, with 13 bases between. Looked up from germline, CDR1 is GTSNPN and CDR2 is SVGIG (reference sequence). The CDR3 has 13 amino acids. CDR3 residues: CASRGSLNQPQHF. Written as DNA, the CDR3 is TGTGCCTCCCGAGGTAGCCTCAATCAGCCCCAGCATTTT.

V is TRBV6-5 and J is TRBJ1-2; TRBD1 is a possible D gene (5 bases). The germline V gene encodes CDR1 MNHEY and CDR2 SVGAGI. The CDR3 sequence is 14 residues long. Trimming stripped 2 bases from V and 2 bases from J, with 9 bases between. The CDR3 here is CASSYREGNYGYTF. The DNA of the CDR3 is TGTGCCAGCAGTTACAGGGAGGGGAACTATGGCTACACCTTC.

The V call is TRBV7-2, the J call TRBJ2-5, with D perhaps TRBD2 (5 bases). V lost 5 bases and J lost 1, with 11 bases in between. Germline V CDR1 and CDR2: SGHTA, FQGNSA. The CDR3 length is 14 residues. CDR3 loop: CASSPRRLQETQYF. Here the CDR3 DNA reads TGTGCCAGCAGCCCTCGGAGGCTCCAAGAGACCCAGTACTTC.

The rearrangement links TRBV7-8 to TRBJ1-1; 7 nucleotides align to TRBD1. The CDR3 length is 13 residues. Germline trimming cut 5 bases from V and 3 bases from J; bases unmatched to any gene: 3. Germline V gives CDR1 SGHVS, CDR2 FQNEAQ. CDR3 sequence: CASSLDRDTEAFF. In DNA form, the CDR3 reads TGTGCCAGCAGCCTCGACAGGGACACTGAAGCTTTCTTT.

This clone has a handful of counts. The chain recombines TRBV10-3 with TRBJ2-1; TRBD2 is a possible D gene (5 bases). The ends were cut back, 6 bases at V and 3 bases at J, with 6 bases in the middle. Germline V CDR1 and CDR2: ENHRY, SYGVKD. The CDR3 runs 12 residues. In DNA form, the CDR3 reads TGTGCCATCAGGGACTTCTACAATGAGCAGTTCTTC. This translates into CAIRDFYNEQFF.

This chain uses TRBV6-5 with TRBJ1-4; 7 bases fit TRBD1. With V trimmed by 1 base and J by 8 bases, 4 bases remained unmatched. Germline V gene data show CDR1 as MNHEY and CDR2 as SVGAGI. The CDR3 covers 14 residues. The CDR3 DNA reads TGTGCCAGCAGTTACTACCAGGGGGGAGAAAAACTGTTTTTT. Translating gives CASSYYQGGEKLFF.

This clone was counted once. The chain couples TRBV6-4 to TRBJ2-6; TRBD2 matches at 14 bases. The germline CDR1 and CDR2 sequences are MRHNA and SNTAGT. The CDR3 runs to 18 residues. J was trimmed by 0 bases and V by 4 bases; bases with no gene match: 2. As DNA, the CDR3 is TGTGCCAGCAGTGCCGGGACTAGCGGGAGCTCTGGGGCCAACGTCCTGACTTTC. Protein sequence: CASSAGTSGSSGANVLTF.

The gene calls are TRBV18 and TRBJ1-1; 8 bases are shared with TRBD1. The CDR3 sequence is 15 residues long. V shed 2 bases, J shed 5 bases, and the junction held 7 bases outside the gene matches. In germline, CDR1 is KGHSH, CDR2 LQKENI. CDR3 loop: CASSPFDRGETEAFF. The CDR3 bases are TGTGCCAGCTCACCATTCGACAGGGGCGAGACTGAAGCTTTCTTT. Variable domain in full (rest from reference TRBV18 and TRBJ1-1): NAGVMQNPRHLVRRRGQEARLRCSPMKGHSHVYWYRQLPEEGLKFMVYLQKENIIDESGMPKERFSAEFPKEGPSILRIQQVVRGDSAAYFCASSPFDRGETEAFFGQGTRLTVV.

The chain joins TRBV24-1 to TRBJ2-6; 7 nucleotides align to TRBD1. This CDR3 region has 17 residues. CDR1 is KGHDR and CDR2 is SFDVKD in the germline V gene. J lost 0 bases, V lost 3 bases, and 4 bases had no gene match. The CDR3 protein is CATSDPTGASGANVLTF. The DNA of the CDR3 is TGTGCCACCAGTGATCCTACAGGGGCCTCTGGGGCCAACGTCCTGACTTTC.

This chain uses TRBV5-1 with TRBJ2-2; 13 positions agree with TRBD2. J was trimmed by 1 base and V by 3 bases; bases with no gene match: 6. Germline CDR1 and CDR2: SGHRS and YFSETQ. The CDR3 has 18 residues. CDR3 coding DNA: TGCGCCAGCAGCTACCGGACTAGCGGGAGAGGGAACACCGGGGAGCTGTTTTTT. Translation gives CASSYRTSGRGNTGELFF. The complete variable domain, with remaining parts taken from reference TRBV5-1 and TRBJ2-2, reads KAGVTQTPRYLIKTRGQQVTLSCSPISGHRSVSWYQQTPGQGLQFLFEYFSETQRNKGNFPGRFSGRQFSNSRSEMNVSTLELGDSALYLCASSYRTSGRGNTGELFFGEGSRLTVL.

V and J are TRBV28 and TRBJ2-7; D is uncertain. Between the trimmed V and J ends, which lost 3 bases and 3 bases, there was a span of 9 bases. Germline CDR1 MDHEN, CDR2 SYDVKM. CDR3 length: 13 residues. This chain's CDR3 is CASSFPPSYEQYF. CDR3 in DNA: TGTGCCAGCAGTTTTCCGCCTAGCTACGAGCAGTACTTC.